The entry below describes one TCR beta chain. Its target is not known. The source of the sample is a study of Ad26.COV2.S vaccination and SARS-CoV-2 variants. Regarding treatment: some 20 received Ad26.COV2.S at low or high dose, single or two shots; 5 received placebo; per-sample allocation not given. Day 63 after the first injection of vaccine or placebo was the sampling time. TCRdb keeps only in-frame clones here, not all; method: immunoSEQ multiplex PCR. The data hold about 480,000 clones, with around 88% observed a single time. This CDR3 region has 15 residues. Losses at the gene ends were 5 bases for V and 6 bases for J; bases not matched to a gene: 7. The germline V gene has CDR1 SGHTA and CDR2 FQGNSA. Findings of the study overall: An underestimation of total T cell responses may have resulted from the TCR breadth and depth analyses.

The rearrangement uses TRBV7-2 and TRBJ2-2; TRBD1 matches at 9 bases. The sample was peripheral blood, taken in a trial of Ad26.COV2.S vaccine versus placebo. This TCR derives from a person between 18 and 65 years old who received the Ad26.COV2.S COVID-19 vaccine or a placebo. CDR3 protein: CASSHRGLGAGELFF. The CDR3 nucleotides read TGTGCCAGCAGCCACAGGGGGCTCGGAGCCGGGGAGCTGTTTTTT.